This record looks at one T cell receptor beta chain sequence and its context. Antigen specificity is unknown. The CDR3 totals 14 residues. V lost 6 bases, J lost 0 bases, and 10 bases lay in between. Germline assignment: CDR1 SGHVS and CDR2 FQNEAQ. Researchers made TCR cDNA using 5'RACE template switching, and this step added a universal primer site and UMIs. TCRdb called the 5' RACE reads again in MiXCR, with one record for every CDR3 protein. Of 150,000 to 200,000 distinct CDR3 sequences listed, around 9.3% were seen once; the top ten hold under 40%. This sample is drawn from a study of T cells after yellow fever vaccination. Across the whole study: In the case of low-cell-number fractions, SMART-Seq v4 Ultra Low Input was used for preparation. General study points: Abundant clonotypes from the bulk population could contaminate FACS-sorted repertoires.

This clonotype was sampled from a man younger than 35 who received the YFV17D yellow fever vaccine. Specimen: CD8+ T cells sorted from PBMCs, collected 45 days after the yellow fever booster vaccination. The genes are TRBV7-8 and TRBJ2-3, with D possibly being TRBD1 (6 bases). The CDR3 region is CASSQDSSTDTQYF. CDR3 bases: TGTGCCAGCAGTCAGGACAGCAGCACAGATACGCAGTATTTT.